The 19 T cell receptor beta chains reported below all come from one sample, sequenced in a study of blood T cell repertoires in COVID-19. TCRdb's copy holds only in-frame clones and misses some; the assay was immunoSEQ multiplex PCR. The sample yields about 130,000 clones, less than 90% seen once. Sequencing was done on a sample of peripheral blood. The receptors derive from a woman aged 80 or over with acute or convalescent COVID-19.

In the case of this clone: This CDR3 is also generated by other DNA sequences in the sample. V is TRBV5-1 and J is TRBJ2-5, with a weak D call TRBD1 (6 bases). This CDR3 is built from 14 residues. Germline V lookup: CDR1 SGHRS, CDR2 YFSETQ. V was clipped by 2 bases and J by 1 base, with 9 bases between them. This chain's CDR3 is CASSFGQPQETQYF. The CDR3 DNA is TGCGCCAGCAGCTTTGGACAGCCCCAAGAGACCCAGTACTTC.

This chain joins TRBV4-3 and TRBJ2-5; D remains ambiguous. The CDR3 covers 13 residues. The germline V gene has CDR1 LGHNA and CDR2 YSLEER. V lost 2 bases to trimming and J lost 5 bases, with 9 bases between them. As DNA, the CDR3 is TGCGCCAGCAGCCAAAATAGATGGGAGACCCAGTACTTC. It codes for CASSQNRWETQYF.

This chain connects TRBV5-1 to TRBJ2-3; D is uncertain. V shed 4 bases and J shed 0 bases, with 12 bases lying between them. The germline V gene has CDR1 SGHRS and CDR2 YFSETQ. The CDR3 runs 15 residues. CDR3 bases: TGCGCCAGCAGCATGGACGGAGCTAGCACAGATACGCAGTATTTT. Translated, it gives CASSMDGASTDTQYF.

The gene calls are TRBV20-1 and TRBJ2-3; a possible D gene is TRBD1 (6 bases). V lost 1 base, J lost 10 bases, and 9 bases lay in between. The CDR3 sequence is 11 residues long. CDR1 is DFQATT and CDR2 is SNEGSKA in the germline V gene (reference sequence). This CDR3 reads CSARVQGSQYF. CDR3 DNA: TGCAGTGCTAGAGTACAGGGCTCGCAGTATTTT.

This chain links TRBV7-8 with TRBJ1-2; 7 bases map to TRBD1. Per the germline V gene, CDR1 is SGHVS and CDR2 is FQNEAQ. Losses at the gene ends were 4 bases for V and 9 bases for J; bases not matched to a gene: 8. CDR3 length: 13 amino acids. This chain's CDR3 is CASSSRPDRSYTF. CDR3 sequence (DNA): TGTGCCAGCAGCTCCCGCCCGGACAGGAGCTACACCTTC.

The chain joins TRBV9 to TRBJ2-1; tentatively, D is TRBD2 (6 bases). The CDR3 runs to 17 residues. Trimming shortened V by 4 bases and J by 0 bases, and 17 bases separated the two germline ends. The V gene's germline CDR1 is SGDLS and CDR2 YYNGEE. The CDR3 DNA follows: TGTGCCAGCAGCCCCCGGGGAGGACCTAGCTCCTACAATGAGCAGTTCTTC. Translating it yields CASSPRGGPSSYNEQFF.

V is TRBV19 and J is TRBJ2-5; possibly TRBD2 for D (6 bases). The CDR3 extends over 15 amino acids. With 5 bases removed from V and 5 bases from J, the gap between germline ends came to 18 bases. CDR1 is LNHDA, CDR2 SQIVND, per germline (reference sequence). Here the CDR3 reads CASSAPQEGMETQYF. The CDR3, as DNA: TGTGCCAGTAGTGCCCCCCAGGAGGGAATGGAGACCCAGTACTTC.

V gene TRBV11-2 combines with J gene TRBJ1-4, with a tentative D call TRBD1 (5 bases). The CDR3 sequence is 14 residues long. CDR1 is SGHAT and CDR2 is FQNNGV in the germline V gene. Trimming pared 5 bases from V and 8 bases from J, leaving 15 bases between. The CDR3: CASSHSDSREKLFF. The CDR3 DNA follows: TGTGCCAGCAGCCATTCCGACAGTCGCGAAAAACTGTTTTTT.

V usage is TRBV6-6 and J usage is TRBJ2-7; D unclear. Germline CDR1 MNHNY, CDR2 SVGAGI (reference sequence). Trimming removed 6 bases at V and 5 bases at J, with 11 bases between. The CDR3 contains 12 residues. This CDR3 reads CASSRLADEQYV. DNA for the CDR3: TGTGCCAGCAGCCGCCTCGCGGACGAGCAGTACGTC.

The CDR3 nucleotides read TGTGCCAGCAGCATACACGGACAGGCCTGGAGCTCCTATAATTCACCCCTCCACTTT. This encodes CASSIHGQAWSSYNSPLHF. This chain connects TRBV21-1 to TRBJ1-6; TRBD1 was called by the table and not checked on the DNA. TRBV21-1 is a known pseudogene. The CDR3 covers 19 residues.

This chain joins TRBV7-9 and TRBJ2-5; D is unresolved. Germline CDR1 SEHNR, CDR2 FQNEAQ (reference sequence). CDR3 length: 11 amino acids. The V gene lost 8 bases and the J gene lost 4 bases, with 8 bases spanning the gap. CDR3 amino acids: CASPGLETQYF. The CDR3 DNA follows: TGTGCCAGCCCCGGGTTAGAGACCCAGTACTTC.

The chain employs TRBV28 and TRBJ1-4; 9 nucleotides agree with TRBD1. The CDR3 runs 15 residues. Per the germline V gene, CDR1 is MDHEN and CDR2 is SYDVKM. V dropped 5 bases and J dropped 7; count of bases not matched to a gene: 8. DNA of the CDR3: TGTGCCAGCAGTAACACAGGGGGCAGGGGTGAAAAACTGTTTTTT. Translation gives CASSNTGGRGEKLFF.

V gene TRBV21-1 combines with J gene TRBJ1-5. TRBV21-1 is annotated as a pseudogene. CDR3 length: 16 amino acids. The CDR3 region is CASRPRRGGGNQPQHF. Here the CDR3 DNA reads TGTGCCAGCAGACCTAGGCGGGGTGGCGGCAATCAGCCCCAGCATTTT.

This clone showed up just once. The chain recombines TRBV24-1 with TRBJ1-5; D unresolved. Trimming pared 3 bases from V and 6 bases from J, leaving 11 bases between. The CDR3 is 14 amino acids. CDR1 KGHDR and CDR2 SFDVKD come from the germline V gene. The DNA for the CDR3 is TGTGCCACCAGTGATCCAGGAACCCCTCAGCCCCAGCATTTT. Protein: CATSDPGTPQPQHF.

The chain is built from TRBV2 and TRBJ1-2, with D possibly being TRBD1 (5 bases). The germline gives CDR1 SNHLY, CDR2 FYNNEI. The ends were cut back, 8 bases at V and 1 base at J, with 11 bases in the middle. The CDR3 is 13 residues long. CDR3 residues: CASFKGNNYGYTF. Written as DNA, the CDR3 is TGTGCCAGCTTCAAGGGGAATAACTATGGCTACACCTTC. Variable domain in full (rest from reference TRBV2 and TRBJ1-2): EPEVTQTPSHQVTQMGQEVILRCVPISNHLYFYWYRQILGQKVEFLVSFYNNEISEKSEIFDDQFSVERPDGSNFTLKIRSTKLEDSAMYFCASFKGNNYGYTFGSGTRLTVV.

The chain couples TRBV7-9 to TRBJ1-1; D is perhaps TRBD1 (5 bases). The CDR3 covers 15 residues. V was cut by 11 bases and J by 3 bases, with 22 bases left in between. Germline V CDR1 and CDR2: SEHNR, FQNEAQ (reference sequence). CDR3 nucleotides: TGTGCCCCCACCCCAGGGTGGCGGATGGACACTGAAGCTTTCTTT. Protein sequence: CAPTPGWRMDTEAFF.

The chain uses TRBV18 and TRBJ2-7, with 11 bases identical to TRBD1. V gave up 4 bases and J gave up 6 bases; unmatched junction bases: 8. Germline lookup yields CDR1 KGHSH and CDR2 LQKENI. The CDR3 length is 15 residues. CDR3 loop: CASSRGTGGIGEQYV. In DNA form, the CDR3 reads TGTGCCAGCTCACGTGGGACAGGGGGAATCGGCGAGCAGTACGTC.

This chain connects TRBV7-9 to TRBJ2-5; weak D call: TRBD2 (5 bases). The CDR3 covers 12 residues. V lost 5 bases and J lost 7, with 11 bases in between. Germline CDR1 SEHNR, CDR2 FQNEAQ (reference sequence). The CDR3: CASSPDYGTQYF. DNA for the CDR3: TGTGCCAGCAGCCCTGACTACGGGACCCAGTACTTC.

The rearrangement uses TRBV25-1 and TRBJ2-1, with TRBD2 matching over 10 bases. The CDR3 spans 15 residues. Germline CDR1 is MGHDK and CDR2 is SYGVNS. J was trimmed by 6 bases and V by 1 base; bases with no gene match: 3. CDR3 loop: CASSESTSGRNEQFF. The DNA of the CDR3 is TGTGCCAGCAGTGAATCGACTAGCGGGCGCAATGAGCAGTTCTTC.